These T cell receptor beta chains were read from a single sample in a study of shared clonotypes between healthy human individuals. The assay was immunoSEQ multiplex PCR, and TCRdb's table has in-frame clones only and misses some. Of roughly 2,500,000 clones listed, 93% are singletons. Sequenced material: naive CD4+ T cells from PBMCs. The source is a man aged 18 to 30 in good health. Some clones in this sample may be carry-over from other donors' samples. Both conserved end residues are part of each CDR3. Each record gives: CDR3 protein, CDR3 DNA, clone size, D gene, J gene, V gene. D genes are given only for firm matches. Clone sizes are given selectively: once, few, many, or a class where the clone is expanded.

CASSARQGPPGNTEAFF	TGTGCCAGCAGCGCCCGGCAGGGGCCTCCGGGGAACACTGAAGCTTTCTTT	NA	NA	TRBJ1-1	TRBV7-3
CASSSSGTSGDTQYF	TGCGCCAGCAGCTCATCAGGGACCTCAGGGGATACGCAGTATTTT	NA	NA	TRBJ2-3	TRBV5-1
CASSSDRGYGYTF	TGTGCCAGCAGTTCGGACAGGGGTTATGGCTACACCTTC	NA	TRBD1	TRBJ1-2	TRBV28
CASSSRQLLFTQYF	TGTGCCAGCAGTTCACGCCAGCTATTATTCACGCAGTATTTT	NA	NA	TRBJ2-3	TRBV28
CASSFSPATAYEQYF	TGTGCCAGTAGTTTTTCCCCCGCCACTGCATACGAGCAGTACTTC	NA	NA	TRBJ2-7	TRBV19
CASSEGNGYTF	TGTGCCAGCAGTGAAGGGAATGGCTACACCTTC	NA	NA	TRBJ1-2	TRBV6-1
CASSPETRGNTEAFF	TGTGCCAGCTCACCAGAGACGAGGGGGAACACTGAAGCTTTCTTT	NA	NA	TRBJ1-1	TRBV18
CASSLLYEQYF	TGTGCCAGCAGTTTATTGTACGAGCAGTACTTC	few	NA	TRBJ2-7	TRBV28
CASGGTTIPEQFF	TGTGCCAGCGGGGGGACTACGATTCCAGAGCAGTTCTTC	NA	TRBD2	TRBJ2-1	TRBV2
CASSQDQVRASGSTDTQYF	TGCGCCAGCAGCCAAGATCAGGTTCGGGCTAGCGGGAGCACAGATACGCAGTATTTT	once	TRBD2	TRBJ2-3	TRBV4-1
CASSKGLAGGPDTQYF	TGCGCCAGCAGCAAGGGACTAGCGGGAGGCCCAGATACGCAGTATTTT	NA	TRBD2	TRBJ2-3	TRBV5-1
CASSPGRAETQYF	TGTGCCAGCAGTCCAGGTCGAGCAGAGACCCAGTACTTC	NA	NA	TRBJ2-5	TRBV27
CASSAWSGVGNQPQHF	TGCGCCAGCAGTGCTTGGTCGGGTGTTGGCAATCAGCCCCAGCATTTT	few	NA	TRBJ1-5	TRBV10-2
CASSWRQGAWYNEQFF	TGTGCCAGCAGCTGGAGACAGGGGGCTTGGTACAATGAGCAGTTCTTC	NA	TRBD1	TRBJ2-1	TRBV5-6
CASSSPGKGGANVLTF	TGTGCCAGCAGCTCCCCAGGAAAGGGTGGGGCCAACGTCCTGACTTTC	NA	NA	TRBJ2-6	TRBV7-2
CSVDGGGDEQYF	TGCAGCGTTGATGGCGGTGGCGACGAGCAGTACTTC	NA	NA	TRBJ2-7	TRBV29-1
CASSSEAGAGTDTQYF	TGTGCCAGCAGCTCTGAAGCGGGAGCGGGCACAGATACGCAGTATTTT	NA	TRBD2	TRBJ2-3	TRBV11-2
CASSLILGGLEKLFF	TGTGCCAGCAGCTTAATACTAGGGGGTCTCGAAAAACTGTTTTTT	NA	NA	TRBJ1-4	TRBV7-9
CASSMASGRVSTGELFF	TGTGCCAGTAGTATGGCTAGCGGGAGAGTTAGCACCGGGGAGCTGTTTTTT	NA	TRBD2	TRBJ2-2	TRBV19
CASSPPGELFF	TGTGCCAGCAGCCCGCCCGGGGAGCTGTTTTTT	NA	NA	TRBJ2-2	TRBV7-8
CASSPGPPGGRTYEQYF	TGTGCCAGTAGTCCAGGGCCCCCGGGAGGGCGAACGTACGAGCAGTACTTC	NA	TRBD2	TRBJ2-7	TRBV19
CASQGLNQPQHF	TGTGCCAGTCAGGGCCTGAATCAGCCCCAGCATTTT	NA	NA	TRBJ1-5	TRBV19
CASSPLGLAGGNEQFF	TGTGCCAGCAGCCCCCTGGGACTAGCGGGAGGTAATGAGCAGTTCTTC	NA	TRBD2	TRBJ2-1	TRBV7-9
CASSATSGEDGYTF	TGTGCCAGCTCGGCGACGAGCGGGGAGGACGGCTACACCTTC	NA	NA	TRBJ1-2	TRBV18
CASSQVVRGTDSPLHF	TGCGCCAGCAGCCAAGTGGTCCGGGGTACGGATTCACCCCTCCACTTT	NA	NA	TRBJ1-6	TRBV4-1
CASGTTYEQYF	TGTGCCAGCGGGACTACCTACGAGCAGTACTTC	NA	TRBD2	TRBJ2-7	TRBV6-5
CASSLDRRNQPQHF	TGTGCCAGCAGTCTAGACAGAAGAAATCAGCCCCAGCATTTT	NA	NA	TRBJ1-5	TRBV28
CASSLSRGVDTQYF	TGTGCCAGCAGCTTATCGCGGGGGGTCGATACGCAGTATTTT	NA	TRBD2	TRBJ2-3	TRBV7-2
CASSPSPAGTSGRNEQFF	TGTGCCAGCAGCCCCAGCCCTGCCGGGACTAGCGGGAGAAATGAGCAGTTCTTC	NA	TRBD2	TRBJ2-1	TRBV13
CASNRRTGWDTEAFF	TGTGCCAGCAACCGACGGACAGGGTGGGACACTGAAGCTTTCTTT	NA	TRBD1	TRBJ1-1	TRBV6-6
CASSGTGGLYEQYF	TGCGCCAGCAGTGGGACAGGGGGTCTATACGAGCAGTACTTC	NA	TRBD1	TRBJ2-7	TRBV10-2
CASSLGVSGDTIYF	TGTGCCAGCAGCTTAGGGGTTTCTGGAGACACCATATATTTT	once	NA	TRBJ1-3	TRBV7-3
CASSIWPGTDQPQHF	TGTGCCAGTAGTATATGGCCAGGGACGGATCAGCCCCAGCATTTT	NA	NA	TRBJ1-5	TRBV19
CASCKEGAYGNTIYF	TGTGCCAGCTGTAAAGAGGGGGCTTATGGAAACACCATATATTTT	once	TRBD1	TRBJ1-3	TRBV2
CASSHFPQGSSYEQYF	TGTGCCAGCAGCCACTTCCCGCAGGGGAGCTCCTACGAGCAGTACTTC	NA	NA	TRBJ2-7	TRBV7-6
CASSQEFRGMGANVLTF	TGCGCCAGCAGCCAAGAATTTCGGGGAATGGGGGCCAACGTCCTGACTTTC	NA	NA	TRBJ2-6	TRBV4-3
CASSTQGRYGYTF	TGTGCCAGCAGTACCCAGGGACGGTATGGCTACACCTTC	NA	NA	TRBJ1-2	TRBV28
CASGQDREETQYF	TGTGCCAGCGGCCAGGACAGGGAGGAGACCCAGTACTTC	NA	TRBD1	TRBJ2-5	TRBV2
CASRGRTGGKYEQYF	TGTGCCAGCAGGGGTCGGACAGGGGGAAAGTACGAGCAGTACTTC	once	TRBD1	TRBJ2-7	TRBV28
CASSQGTSGKFSSTDTQYF	TGCGCCAGCAGCCAAGGAACTAGCGGAAAGTTTTCTAGCACAGATACGCAGTATTTT	NA	TRBD2	TRBJ2-3	TRBV4-1
CASSVGTRANTGELFF	TGCGCCAGCAGCGTCGGGACTAGGGCGAACACCGGGGAGCTGTTTTTT	NA	TRBD2	TRBJ2-2	TRBV5-1
CSGVSSGNTIYF	TGCAGCGGTGTAAGCTCTGGAAACACCATATATTTT	NA	NA	TRBJ1-3	TRBV29-1
CASSQRLAGAADTQYF	TGTGCCAGCTCCCAAAGACTAGCGGGGGCCGCGGATACGCAGTATTTT	NA	TRBD2	TRBJ2-3	TRBV18
CASSLTGNTIYF	TGTGCCAGCAGCTTAACCGGAAACACCATATATTTT	NA	NA	TRBJ1-3	TRBV7-2
CATSRGGTGRNTEAFF	TGTGCCACCAGCAGAGGGGGGACAGGGAGGAACACTGAAGCTTTCTTT	NA	TRBD1	TRBJ1-1	TRBV15
CSVGGSAGTSHLSDEQFF	TGCAGCGTCGGGGGGAGCGCGGGAACTAGCCACCTTAGCGATGAGCAGTTCTTC	NA	TRBD2	TRBJ2-1	TRBV29-1
CASRAGTSGSSYEQYF	TGTGCCAGCAGAGCCGGGACTAGCGGCTCCTCCTACGAGCAGTACTTC	NA	TRBD2	TRBJ2-7	TRBV2
CASSPQGRRVVGGFF	TGTGCCAGCAGTCCCCAGGGACGGAGAGTCGTTGGTGGTTTCTTT	NA	NA	TRBJ1-1	TRBV27
CASSKDRGPPEQYF	TGTGCCAGCAGCAAGGACAGGGGGCCTCCCGAGCAGTACTTC	NA	TRBD1	TRBJ2-7	TRBV7-2
CASSLATSDYNEQFF	TGCGCCAGCAGCCTGGCCACGTCCGACTACAATGAGCAGTTCTTC	NA	NA	TRBJ2-1	TRBV5-1
CASSPFTYSGPYEQYF	TGTGCCAGCAGCCCCTTTACGTATTCCGGACCCTACGAGCAGTACTTC	once	NA	TRBJ2-7	TRBV7-9